This entry describes one T cell receptor (beta chain). Here immunoSEQ multiplex PCR was the method, and the copy in TCRdb shows in-frame clones only, minus some. The data contain under 100,000 clones, approximately 94% of them singletons. This entry comes from a study of Tregs in tolerant kidney transplant recipients. The CDR3 sequence is 17 residues long. Between the trimmed V and J ends, which lost 1 base and 3 bases, there was a span of 19 bases. CDR1 is MNHNS, CDR2 SASEGT, per germline. The chain recombines TRBV6-1 with TRBJ2-7; TRBD2 might be the D (5 bases). Sequences were obtained from CD8+ T cells from blood. This receptor was identified in a human donor in good health. CDR3 amino acids: CASSEGRGSVGLYEQYF. In nucleotides, the CDR3 is TGTGCCAGCAGTGAAGGTCGAGGTAGCGTGGGTCTCTACGAGCAGTACTTC.